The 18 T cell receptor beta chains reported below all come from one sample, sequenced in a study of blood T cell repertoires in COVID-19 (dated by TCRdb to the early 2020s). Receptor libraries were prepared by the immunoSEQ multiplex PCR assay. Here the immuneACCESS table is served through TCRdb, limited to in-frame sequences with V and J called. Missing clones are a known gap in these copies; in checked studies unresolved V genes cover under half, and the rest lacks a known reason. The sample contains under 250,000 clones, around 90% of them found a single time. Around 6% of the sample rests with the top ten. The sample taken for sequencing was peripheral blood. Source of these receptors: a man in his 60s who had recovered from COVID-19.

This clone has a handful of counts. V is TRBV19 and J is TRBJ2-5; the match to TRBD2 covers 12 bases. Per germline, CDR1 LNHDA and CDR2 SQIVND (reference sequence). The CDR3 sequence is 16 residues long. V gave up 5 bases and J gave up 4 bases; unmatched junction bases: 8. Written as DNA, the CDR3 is TGTGCCAGTAGTCCTCAGACTAGCGGGAGTGTAGAGACCCAGTACTTC. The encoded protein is CASSPQTSGSVETQYF.

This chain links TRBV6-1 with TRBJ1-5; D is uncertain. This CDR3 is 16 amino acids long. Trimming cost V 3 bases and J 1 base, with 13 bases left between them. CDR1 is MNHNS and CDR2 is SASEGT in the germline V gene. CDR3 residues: CASSELTTQSNQPQHF. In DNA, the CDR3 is TGTGCCAGCAGTGAGCTCACAACACAGAGCAATCAGCCCCAGCATTTT.

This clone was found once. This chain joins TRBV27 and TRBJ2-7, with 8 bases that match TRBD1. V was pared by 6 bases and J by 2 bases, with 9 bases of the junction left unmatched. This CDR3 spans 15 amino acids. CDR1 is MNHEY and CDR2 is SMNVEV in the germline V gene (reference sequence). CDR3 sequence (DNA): TGTGCCAGCAGGGTACAGGGGGTAGCGGCCTACGAGCAGTACTTC. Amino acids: CASRVQGVAAYEQYF.

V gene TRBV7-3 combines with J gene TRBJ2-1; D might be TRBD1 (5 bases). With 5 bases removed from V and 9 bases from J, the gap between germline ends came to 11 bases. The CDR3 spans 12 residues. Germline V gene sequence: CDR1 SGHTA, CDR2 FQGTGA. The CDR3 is CASSLAGSEQFF. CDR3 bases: TGTGCCAGCAGCCTCGCAGGGTCTGAGCAGTTCTTC.

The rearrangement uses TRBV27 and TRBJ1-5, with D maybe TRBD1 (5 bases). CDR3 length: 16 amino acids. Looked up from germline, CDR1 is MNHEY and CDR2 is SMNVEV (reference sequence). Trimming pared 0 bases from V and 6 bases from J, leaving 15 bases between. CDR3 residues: CASSLSRDGRSQPQHF. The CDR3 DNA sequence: TGTGCCAGCAGTTTATCGCGGGACGGCCGCAGTCAGCCCCAGCATTTT.

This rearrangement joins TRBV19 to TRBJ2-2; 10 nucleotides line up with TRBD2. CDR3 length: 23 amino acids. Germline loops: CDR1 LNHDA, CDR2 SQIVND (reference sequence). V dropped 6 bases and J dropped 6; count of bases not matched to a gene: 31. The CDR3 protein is CASRWPKGGASGSATRGAGELFF. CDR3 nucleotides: TGTGCCAGTAGATGGCCCAAAGGGGGTGCTAGCGGGAGCGCCACGAGGGGTGCCGGGGAGCTGTTTTTT.

In DNA form, the CDR3 reads TGTGCCAGCAGCCCCTCGGGACAGTGGTTCTCCTACGAGCAGTACTTC. It yields the protein CASSPSGQWFSYEQYF. The chain uses TRBV5-5 and TRBJ2-7, with 7 bases matching TRBD1. Germline V gene data show CDR1 as SGHKS and CDR2 as YYEKEE (reference sequence). The J segment lost 0 bases and the V segment lost 4 bases, leaving 10 bases of the junction unmatched. There are 16 residues in the CDR3.

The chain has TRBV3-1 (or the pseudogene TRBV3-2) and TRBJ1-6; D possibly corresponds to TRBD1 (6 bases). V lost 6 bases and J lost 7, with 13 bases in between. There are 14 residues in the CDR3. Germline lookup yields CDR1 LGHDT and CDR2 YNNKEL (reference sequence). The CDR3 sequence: CASRGAGDNSPLHF. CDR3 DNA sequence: TGTGCCAGCAGGGGGGCAGGGGACAATTCACCCCTCCACTTT.

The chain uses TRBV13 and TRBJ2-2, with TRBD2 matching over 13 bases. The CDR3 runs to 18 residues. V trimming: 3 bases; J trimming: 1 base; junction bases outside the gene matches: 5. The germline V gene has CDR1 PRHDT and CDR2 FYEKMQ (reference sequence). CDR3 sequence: CASSLRLAGGGNTGELFF. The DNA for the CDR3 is TGTGCCAGCAGCTTGCGACTAGCGGGGGGCGGGAACACCGGGGAGCTGTTTTTT.

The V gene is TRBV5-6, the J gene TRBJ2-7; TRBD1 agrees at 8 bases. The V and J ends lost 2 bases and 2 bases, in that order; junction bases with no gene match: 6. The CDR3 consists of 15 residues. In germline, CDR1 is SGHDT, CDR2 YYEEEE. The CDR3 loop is CASSFLQGGPYEQYF. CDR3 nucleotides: TGTGCCAGCAGCTTTTTACAGGGGGGACCCTACGAGCAGTACTTC. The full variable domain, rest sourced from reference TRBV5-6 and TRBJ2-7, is DAGVTQSPTHLIKTRGQQVTLRCSPKSGHDTVSWYQQALGQGPQFIFQYYEEEERQRGNFPDRFSGHQFPNYSSELNVNALLLGDSALYLCASSFLQGGPYEQYFGPGTRLTVT.

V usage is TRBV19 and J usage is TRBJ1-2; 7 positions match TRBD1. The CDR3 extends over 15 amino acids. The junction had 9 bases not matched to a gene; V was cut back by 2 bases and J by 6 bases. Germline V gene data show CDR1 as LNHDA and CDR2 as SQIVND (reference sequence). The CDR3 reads CASSIMGQKLHGYTF. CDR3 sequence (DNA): TGTGCCAGTAGTATAATGGGACAGAAACTCCATGGCTACACCTTC. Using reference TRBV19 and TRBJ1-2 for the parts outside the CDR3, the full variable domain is DGGITQSPKYLFRKEGQNVTLSCEQNLNHDAMYWYRQDPGQGLRLIYYSQIVNDFQKGDIAEGYSVSREKKESFPLTVTSAQKNPTAFYLCASSIMGQKLHGYTFGSGTRLTVV.

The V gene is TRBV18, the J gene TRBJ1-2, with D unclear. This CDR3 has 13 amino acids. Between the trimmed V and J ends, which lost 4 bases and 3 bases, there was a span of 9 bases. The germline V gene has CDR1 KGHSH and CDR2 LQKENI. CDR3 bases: TGTGCCAGCTCACTAGGAGGTGACTATGGCTACACCTTC. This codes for CASSLGGDYGYTF.

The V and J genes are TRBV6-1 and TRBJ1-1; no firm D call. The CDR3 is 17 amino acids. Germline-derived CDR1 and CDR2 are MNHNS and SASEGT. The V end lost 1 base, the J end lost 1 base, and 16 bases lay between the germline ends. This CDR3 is CASSEGRATRRNTEAFF. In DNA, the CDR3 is TGTGCCAGCAGTGAAGGGAGGGCGACGAGGCGGAACACTGAAGCTTTCTTT.

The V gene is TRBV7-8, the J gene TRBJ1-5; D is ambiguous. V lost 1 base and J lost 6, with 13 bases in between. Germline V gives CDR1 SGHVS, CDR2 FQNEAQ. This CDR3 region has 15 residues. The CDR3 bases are TGTGCCAGCAGCTTAGTAGCCGGAGGTGGTCAGCCCCAGCATTTT. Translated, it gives CASSLVAGGGQPQHF.

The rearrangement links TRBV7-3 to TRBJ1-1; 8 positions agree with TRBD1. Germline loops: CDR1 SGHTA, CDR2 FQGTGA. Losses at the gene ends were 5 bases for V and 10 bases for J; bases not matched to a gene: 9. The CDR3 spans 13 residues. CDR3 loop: CASSQGQGSGAFF. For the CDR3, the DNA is TGTGCCAGCAGCCAAGGACAGGGAAGTGGAGCTTTCTTT.

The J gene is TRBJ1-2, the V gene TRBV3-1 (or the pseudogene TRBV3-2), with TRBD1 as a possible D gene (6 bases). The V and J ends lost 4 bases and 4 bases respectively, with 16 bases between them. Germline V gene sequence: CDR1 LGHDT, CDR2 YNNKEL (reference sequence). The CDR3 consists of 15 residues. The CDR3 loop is CASSPPEIRGYGYTF. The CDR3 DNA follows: TGTGCCAGCAGCCCGCCCGAGATCAGGGGCTATGGCTACACCTTC.

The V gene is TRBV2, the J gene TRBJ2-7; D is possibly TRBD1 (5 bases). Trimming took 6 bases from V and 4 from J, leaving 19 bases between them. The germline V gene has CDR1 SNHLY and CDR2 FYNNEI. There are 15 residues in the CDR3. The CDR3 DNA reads TGTGCCAGCAGCCGCCCAGAGGCAGGGTATTACGAGCAGTACTTC. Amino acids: CASSRPEAGYYEQYF.

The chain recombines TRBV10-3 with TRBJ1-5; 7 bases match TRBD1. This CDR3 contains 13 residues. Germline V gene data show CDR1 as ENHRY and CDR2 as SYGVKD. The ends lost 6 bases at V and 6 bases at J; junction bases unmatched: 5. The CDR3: CAIRTGSGQPQHF. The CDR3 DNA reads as TGTGCCATCAGGACAGGGTCCGGTCAGCCCCAGCATTTT.